These 27 T cell receptor beta chains share one sample of origin, sequenced in a study of T-cell reconstitution after alpha-beta-depleted transplantation in children. Using unique molecular identifiers, the investigators prepared the TCRbeta library. Each CDR3 protein is one row after TCRdb ran MiXCR on the PCR reads. The top ten clones hold roughly 5.5% of a sample with 400,000 to 500,000 distinct CDR3 sequences, roughly 11% of them seen once. The sample in question was PBMCs from the stem cell graft donor, obtained from the stem cell graft. The receptors were gathered from a human donor who donated a stem cell graft to a child with acute myeloid leukemia.

Remarks on this clonotype: One end of the junction fails to match germline, which may point to a read error. The chain joins TRBV7-3 to TRBJ2-5; maybe TRBD2 (5 bases). From germline, CDR1 is SGHTA and CDR2 FQGTGA. The CDR3 totals 13 residues. CDR3 sequence: CASSLTREETQYF. In DNA, the CDR3 is TGTGCCAGCAGCCTAACTAGGGAAGAGACCCAGTACTTC.

This clonotype was counted between two and nine times. The chain is built from TRBV20-1 and TRBJ2-1; D possibly corresponds to TRBD1 (6 bases). The CDR3 is 16 amino acids. V lost 0 bases to trimming and J lost 1 base, with 13 bases between them. Germline CDR1 reads DFQATT; CDR2 reads SNEGSKA (reference sequence). The chain's CDR3 is CSARDQTRGSYNEQFF. CDR3 nucleotide sequence: TGCAGTGCTAGAGATCAGACGAGGGGGTCCTACAATGAGCAGTTCTTC.

The chain couples TRBV20-1 to TRBJ2-1; unclear D gene. The CDR3 has 14 residues. From germline, CDR1 is DFQATT and CDR2 SNEGSKA (reference sequence). V was cut by 0 bases and J by 4 bases, with 10 bases left in between. For the CDR3, the DNA is TGCAGTGCTAGAGATTCTGGCTGGTACAATGAGCAGTTCTTC. Encoded protein: CSARDSGWYNEQFF.

In this sample, this clonotype turned up a few times. The rearrangement links TRBV7-6 to TRBJ2-1; the match to TRBD2 covers 7 bases. This CDR3 is 17 amino acids long. The V gene's germline CDR1 is SGHVS and CDR2 FNYEAQ. With 2 bases clipped from V and 5 bases from J, the junction kept 12 bases outside the gene matches. CDR3: CASSLFSASGINNEQFF. Written as DNA, the CDR3 is TGTGCCAGCAGCTTATTCTCGGCTAGCGGAATCAACAATGAGCAGTTCTTC.

This clonotype has just one count. The gene calls are TRBV6-1 and TRBJ2-5; D gene ambiguous. V lost 8 bases and J 2 bases, leaving 18 bases between the germline ends. The length of the CDR3 is 15 residues. From germline, CDR1 is MNHNS and CDR2 SASEGT. CDR3: CASRLMRTLQETQYF. CDR3 nucleotides: TGTGCCAGCCGGTTAATGCGGACGCTACAAGAGACCCAGTACTTC.

As concerns this clonotype: A much larger clone differs from this one at a single base, so this may be a read error. The chain links TRBV5-1 to TRBJ1-3; D gene uncertain. CDR1 SGHRS and CDR2 YFSETQ come from the germline V gene. The CDR3 runs to 16 residues. Here the CDR3 DNA reads TGCGCCAGCAGCTTGGGGGGAATAGACGGTGGAACCACCATATATTTT. Its translation: CASSLGGIDGGTTIYF.

Only a few counts were recorded for this clonotype. The chain is built from TRBV20-1 and TRBJ2-2; TRBD2 agrees at 9 bases. The junction had 8 bases not matched to a gene; V was cut back by 6 bases and J by 0 bases. The germline gives CDR1 DFQATT, CDR2 SNEGSKA (reference sequence). The CDR3 loop spans 16 amino acids. In DNA form, the CDR3 reads TGCAGTGCGGCCCATAGCGGGAGAGCGAACACCGGGGAGCTGTTTTTT. Amino acid sequence: CSAAHSGRANTGELFF.

This clonotype was seen many times. V usage is TRBV5-1 and J usage is TRBJ1-1, with TRBD1 identical over 8 bases. The CDR3 loop spans 15 amino acids. The V gene's germline CDR1 is SGHRS and CDR2 YFSETQ. V was clipped by 0 bases and J by 5 bases; unmatched bases: 6. CDR3 loop: CASSLVGQGHTEAFF. The CDR3, as DNA: TGCGCCAGCAGCTTGGTAGGACAGGGACATACTGAAGCTTTCTTT.

This clonotype was observed many times. The rearrangement uses TRBV7-9 and TRBJ2-3; D unclear. This CDR3 is 12 amino acids long. Germline V gives CDR1 SEHNR, CDR2 FQNEAQ (reference sequence). V shed 2 bases and J shed 5 bases, with 5 bases lying between them. The CDR3 DNA sequence: TGTGCCAGCAGCTTATCTAGAGATACGCAGTATTTT. This codes for CASSLSRDTQYF.

This chain uses TRBV5-1 with TRBJ2-5; D is perhaps TRBD2 (5 bases). Looked up from germline, CDR1 is SGHRS and CDR2 is YFSETQ. This CDR3 has 15 residues. Trimming removed 9 bases at V and 5 bases at J, with 23 bases between. The DNA for the CDR3 is TGCGCCACCGCTATCGGACTGCGGCCCGGCGAGACCCAGTACTTC. Residues: CATAIGLRPGETQYF.

This clonotype was observed a few times. V is TRBV30 and J is TRBJ2-5, with TRBD2 matching over 7 bases. CDR3 length equals 14 residues. CDR1 GTSNPN and CDR2 SVGIG come from the germline V gene (reference sequence). Losses at the gene ends were 4 bases for V and 3 bases for J; bases not matched to a gene: 8. CDR3 loop: CAWNRGEAEETQYF. CDR3 sequence (DNA): TGTGCCTGGAACCGGGGGGAGGCTGAAGAGACCCAGTACTTC.

The chain uses TRBV20-1 and TRBJ1-6; a possible D gene is TRBD1 (6 bases). V lost 3 bases, J lost 8 bases, and 11 bases lay in between. Germline values: CDR1 DFQATT, CDR2 SNEGSKA (reference sequence). The CDR3 is 13 residues long. DNA of the CDR3: TGCAGTGCTAGGGGGGCGGCCCATTCACCCCTCCACTTT. Protein product: CSARGAAHSPLHF.

The table lists this clonotype with many counts. The rearrangement joins TRBV5-1 to TRBJ1-1, with D unclear. Germline V CDR1 and CDR2: SGHRS, YFSETQ. V gave up 1 base and J gave up 3 bases, with 7 bases separating them. The CDR3 runs 13 residues. DNA of the CDR3: TGCGCCAGCAGCTTGAAAGAGGACACTGAAGCTTTCTTT. Its translation is CASSLKEDTEAFF.

In this sample, this clonotype turned up a few times. The V gene is TRBV29-1, the J gene TRBJ1-5; 7 bases are a match to TRBD1. The CDR3 is made up of 13 amino acids. Germline CDR1 is SQVTM and CDR2 is ANQGSEA. The V segment lost 7 bases and the J segment 6 bases; nucleotides outside the gene matches: 9. The DNA of the CDR3 is TGCAGCGCCAAAGGACAGGTCGGTCAGCCCCAGCATTTT. Protein product: CSAKGQVGQPQHF. Based on the CDR3 plus reference TRBV29-1 and TRBJ1-5, the full variable domain is SAVISQKPSRDICQRGTSLTIQCQVDSQVTMMFWYRQQPGQSLTLIATANQGSEATYESGFVIDKFPISRPNLTFSTLTVSNMSPEDSSIYLCSAKGQVGQPQHFGDGTRLSIL.

This clonotype was observed a handful of times. The chain uses TRBV20-1 and TRBJ2-3, with 9 bases identical to TRBD2. The CDR3 extends over 16 amino acids. With 3 bases clipped from V and 3 bases from J, the junction kept 10 bases outside the gene matches. Germline V gene sequence: CDR1 DFQATT, CDR2 SNEGSKA (reference sequence). CDR3 coding DNA: TGCAGTGCTAGCAGAACCGGAGGACTAGCGACAGATACGCAGTATTTT. Translated: CSASRTGGLATDTQYF.

In its sample, this clonotype was seen a few times. V and J are TRBV4-1 and TRBJ1-2; the D is unclear. Trimming took 0 bases from V and 4 from J, leaving 12 bases between them. The CDR3 consists of 15 residues. Germline assignment: CDR1 MGHRA and CDR2 YSYEKL. The CDR3 coding sequence is TGCGCCAGCAGCCAAGATCTAGGTGACGTCTATGGCTACACCTTC. Encoded protein: CASSQDLGDVYGYTF.

The chain combines TRBV9 with TRBJ1-1; unclear D gene. Trimming removed 0 bases at V and 5 bases at J, with 11 bases between. CDR3 length: 14 amino acids. Germline V CDR1 and CDR2: SGDLS, YYNGEE. The CDR3 loop reads CASSVARDNTEAFF. Written as DNA, the CDR3 is TGTGCCAGCAGCGTAGCTAGGGATAATACTGAAGCTTTCTTT.

The chain combines TRBV7-2 with TRBJ2-5; unclear D gene. The length of the CDR3 is 14 residues. Germline V lookup: CDR1 SGHTA, CDR2 FQGNSA. V was clipped by 2 bases and J by 1 base, with 8 bases between them. The CDR3: CASSLQKGQETQYF. Here the CDR3 DNA reads TGTGCCAGCAGCTTACAAAAGGGCCAAGAGACCCAGTACTTC.

The V gene is TRBV30, the J gene TRBJ1-5; no clear D. The V and J ends lost 6 bases and 4 bases respectively, with 10 bases between them. Germline assignment: CDR1 GTSNPN and CDR2 SVGIG (reference sequence). CDR3 size: 12 residues. The CDR3 nucleotides are TGTGCCTGTACCCAGGCGAATCAGCCCCAGCATTTT. Translated, it gives CACTQANQPQHF. Variable domain in full (rest from reference TRBV30 and TRBJ1-5): SQTIHQWPATLVQPVGSPLSLECTVEGTSNPNLYWYRQAAGRGLQLLFYSVGIGQISSEVPQNLSASRPQDRQFILSSKKLLLSDSGFYLCACTQANQPQHFGDGTRLSIL.

This clonotype was seen a few times. The chain combines TRBV19 with TRBJ2-1, with D perhaps matching TRBD2 (6 bases). Germline V CDR1 and CDR2: LNHDA, SQIVND (reference sequence). The CDR3 contains 17 residues. Between the trimmed V and J ends, which lost 5 bases and 5 bases, there was a span of 22 bases. DNA for the CDR3: TGTGCCAGTAGTCCTATCCCGCGGGGCTGGGACGACAATGAGCAGTTCTTC. Protein: CASSPIPRGWDDNEQFF.

The sample holds many counts of this clonotype. The rearrangement uses TRBV20-1 and TRBJ2-3; 12 nucleotides align to TRBD1. V was clipped by 8 bases and J by 6 bases; unmatched bases: 12. CDR1 and CDR2 from the germline V gene are DFQATT and SNEGSKA (reference sequence). The CDR3 extends over 15 amino acids. As DNA, the CDR3 is TGCAGTCTAAGGGGGCGAGGGACAGGGGGCGATACGCAGTATTTT. It yields the protein CSLRGRGTGGDTQYF.

In the case of this clonotype: Its ends do not fully match the called genes, so a read error is possible. The chain links TRBV20-1 to TRBJ2-3, with D hard to call. The CDR3 is 11 residues long. CDR1 and CDR2 (germline): DFQATT, SNEGSKA (reference sequence). Written as DNA, the CDR3 is TGCAGTCGCGAGAACGGCGATACGCAGTATTTC. Its protein is CSRENGDTQYF.

The chain recombines TRBV30 with TRBJ1-6; D is possibly TRBD1 (5 bases). Trimming removed 0 bases from V and 5 bases from J, with 11 bases in between. Germline V gene lookup returns CDR1 GTSNPN and CDR2 SVGIG (reference sequence). This CDR3 spans 15 amino acids. The CDR3 region is CAWSVYGTDNSPLHF. The CDR3 DNA reads TGTGCCTGGAGTGTATACGGGACGGATAATTCACCCCTCCACTTT.

This clonotype was seen more than once but under ten times. The V gene is TRBV20-1, the J gene TRBJ2-3; 10 nucleotides align to TRBD2. V gave up 3 bases and J gave up 0 bases; unmatched junction bases: 6. This CDR3 contains 16 residues. Germline V gene data show CDR1 as DFQATT and CDR2 as SNEGSKA (reference sequence). CDR3 sequence reads: CSARDTSGTSTDTQYF. The CDR3 coding sequence is TGCAGTGCTAGGGACACTAGCGGGACGAGCACAGATACGCAGTATTTT.

The genes are TRBV20-1 and TRBJ2-7, with 13 bases aligning to TRBD2. From germline, CDR1 is DFQATT and CDR2 SNEGSKA (reference sequence). J gave up 4 bases and V 8 bases, and 2 bases lay outside the gene matches. The CDR3 loop spans 12 amino acids. The CDR3 region is CSWTSGSYEQYF. CDR3 DNA: TGCAGTTGGACTAGCGGGAGTTACGAGCAGTACTTC.

This clonotype was seen only a few times. The chain has TRBV20-1 and TRBJ2-3; 13 bases align to TRBD2. V shed 5 bases, J shed 0 bases, and the junction held 17 bases outside the gene matches. The CDR3 totals 20 residues. Per germline, CDR1 DFQATT and CDR2 SNEGSKA (reference sequence). The CDR3 DNA is TGCAGTGCTGCCTACTCTCCGGGACTAGCGGGACTTTCTAGCACAGATACGCAGTATTTT. This codes for CSAAYSPGLAGLSSTDTQYF.

This clonotype has only a few counts. The genes are TRBV19 and TRBJ2-2; D remains ambiguous. Looked up from germline, CDR1 is LNHDA and CDR2 is SQIVND (reference sequence). The V and J ends lost 3 bases and 0 bases respectively, with 8 bases between them. This CDR3 has 15 residues. CDR3 residues: CASSMFRTNTGELFF. CDR3 nucleotide sequence: TGTGCCAGTAGTATGTTTCGGACGAACACCGGGGAGCTGTTTTTT.